One and the same sample provided the 23 T cell receptor beta chains below, sequenced in a study of beta chain features in type 1 diabetes listed by TCRdb under 2018. General conclusions and limits of the study: In all four CD4+ subsets, TCRB CDR3 length was moderately but significantly shorter in type 1 diabetes patients.

Their recognized antigens are unknown. Library creation used the immunoSEQ multiplex PCR assay. All of the isolated RNA was reverse transcribed with the High Capacity cDNA Reverse Transcription Kit, so expressed TCRB transcripts were sequenced. This immuneACCESS table, as held by TCRdb, lists in-frame sequences with V and J called but not all clones. Of the missing ones, under half trace to an unresolved V gene in checked studies; the others have no known cause. Present in this sample are over 200,000 clones, under 13% of which were seen just once. The ten biggest clones cover around 0.017% of the sample. Sequenced input: naive CD4+ T cells from blood. Read against the paper, the sample's cell subset or site label means: true naive CD4+ T cells. The receptors here all came from a man aged 30 to 45 with type 1 diabetes.

This clone has a handful of counts. The chain employs TRBV2 and TRBJ1-5; a weak D match, TRBD1 (6 bases). The V end was cut by 11 bases, the J end by 6 bases, with 17 bases between. There are 13 residues in the CDR3. Germline V gene data show CDR1 as SNHLY and CDR2 as FYNNEI. The CDR3 coding sequence is TGTGCCGGCGGTCAGGGGCTGGTTCAGCCCCAGCATTTT. It encodes CAGGQGLVQPQHF.

Only a few counts were recorded for this clone. The V and J genes are TRBV5-1 and TRBJ2-1, with D tentatively TRBD2 (5 bases). With 0 bases removed from V and 9 bases from J, the gap between germline ends came to 10 bases. CDR1 SGHRS and CDR2 YFSETQ come from the germline V gene. The CDR3 has 13 amino acids. CDR3 in amino acids: CASSLGGVSEQFF. The CDR3 DNA follows: TGCGCCAGCAGCTTGGGGGGAGTAAGTGAGCAGTTCTTC.

The gene calls are TRBV9 and TRBJ2-5, with D possibly matching TRBD2 (5 bases). The CDR3 has 15 amino acids. Deletions cut 4 bases from V and 1 base from J, with 14 bases between. The germline V gene encodes CDR1 SGDLS and CDR2 YYNGEE. CDR3 coding DNA: TGTGCCAGCAGCCCCCGGACTGGGCGCCAAGAGACCCAGTACTTC. Protein sequence: CASSPRTGRQETQYF.

This clone has a handful of counts. This rearrangement joins TRBV6-1 to TRBJ1-1; unclear D gene. V lost 2 bases, J lost 10 bases, and 11 bases lay in between. CDR1 is MNHNS and CDR2 is SASEGT in the germline V gene. The CDR3 has 12 residues. The CDR3 region is CASSEIWPGAFF. The CDR3 nucleotides are TGTGCCAGCAGTGAAATTTGGCCGGGAGCTTTCTTT.

In this sample, this clone turned up a few times. The chain combines TRBV6-5 with TRBJ1-1; D uncertain. The CDR3 extends over 10 amino acids. The germline CDR1 and CDR2 sequences are MNHEY and SVGAGI. V lost 5 bases and J lost 9, with 7 bases in between. For the CDR3, the DNA is TGTGCCAGCAGTGCATACAAAGCTTTCTTT. Its protein product is CASSAYKAFF.

This clone appeared a few times. The chain is built from TRBV5-6 and TRBJ2-3, with a weak D call TRBD2 (5 bases). The length of the CDR3 is 15 residues. The V gene's germline CDR1 is SGHDT and CDR2 YYEEEE. Trimming pared 0 bases from V and 6 bases from J, leaving 14 bases between. CDR3: CASSLDGWRFDTQYF. The CDR3 nucleotides are TGTGCCAGCAGCTTGGACGGATGGAGGTTCGATACGCAGTATTTT.

J is TRBJ2-1 and V is TRBV11-2, with a weak D call TRBD1 (5 bases). Trimming removed 0 bases at V and 2 bases at J, with 8 bases between. Looked up from germline, CDR1 is SGHAT and CDR2 is FQNNGV. This CDR3 has 15 residues. CDR3 residues: CASSLERTTYNEQFF. The CDR3 coding sequence is TGTGCCAGCAGCTTAGAAAGGACAACCTACAATGAGCAGTTCTTC.

The rearrangement joins TRBV19 to TRBJ2-3; D is possibly TRBD2 (5 bases). This CDR3 has 15 residues. The germline V gene has CDR1 LNHDA and CDR2 SQIVND (reference sequence). Trimming left V 3 bases short and J 0 bases short, with 10 bases between. The chain's CDR3 is CASSMSGGSTDTQYF. Written as DNA, the CDR3 is TGTGCCAGTAGTATGAGTGGAGGTAGCACAGATACGCAGTATTTT.

The chain is built from TRBV7-9 and TRBJ2-4, with TRBD1 as a possible D gene (5 bases). The CDR3 covers 15 residues. Per the germline V gene, CDR1 is SEHNR and CDR2 is FQNEAQ (reference sequence). The V end was cut by 3 bases, the J end by 6 bases, with 15 bases between. CDR3 coding DNA: TGTGCCAGCAGCTTGGGGCACCTAGACCGAAACATTCAGTACTTC. It translates to CASSLGHLDRNIQYF.

The chain couples TRBV5-1 to TRBJ1-2; D perhaps matches TRBD1 (6 bases). Trimming removed 3 bases at V and 7 bases at J, with 22 bases between. The CDR3 loop spans 16 amino acids. Germline CDR1 reads SGHRS; CDR2 reads YFSETQ. The DNA for the CDR3 is TGCGCCAGCAGCTCTGGACAGCTAAACCGCCAGGGTGGCTACACCTTC. Translation gives CASSSGQLNRQGGYTF.

This clone occurred a few times. J is TRBJ1-2 and V is TRBV25-1; D gene ambiguous. The germline V gene encodes CDR1 MGHDK and CDR2 SYGVNS. Trimming pared 6 bases from V and 7 bases from J, leaving 15 bases between. The length of the CDR3 is 13 residues. CDR3 DNA sequence: TGTGCCAGCAGCAACAAGTTTGCGGGTGGCTACACCTTC. This sequence encodes CASSNKFAGGYTF.

The chain has TRBV30 and TRBJ2-2; 7 nucleotides agree with TRBD1. Germline lookup yields CDR1 GTSNPN and CDR2 SVGIG (reference sequence). Trimming took 4 bases from V and 6 from J; bases not matched to a gene: 5. This CDR3 contains 13 residues. The CDR3 sequence: CAWNRQGPGELFF. The CDR3 DNA sequence: TGTGCCTGGAATCGACAGGGCCCCGGGGAGCTGTTTTTT.

The chain links TRBV9 to TRBJ2-5; weak D call: TRBD1 (6 bases). V shed 3 bases and J shed 7 bases, with 13 bases lying between them. The germline CDR1 and CDR2 sequences are SGDLS and YYNGEE. The CDR3 runs to 13 residues. This CDR3 is CASSAAQGVTQYF. The DNA for the CDR3 is TGTGCCAGCAGCGCCGCACAGGGAGTGACCCAGTACTTC.

Points on this clone: One junction end does not reproduce the germline sequence, and a read error may be involved. The J gene is TRBJ1-5, the V gene TRBV20-1; D possibly corresponds to TRBD1 (6 bases). The CDR3 is made up of 11 amino acids. In germline, CDR1 is DFQATT, CDR2 SNEGSKA (reference sequence). The DNA of the CDR3 is TGCAGTGCTAGAGATGGACAGCTCCAGCATTTT. Translating it yields CSARDGQLQHF.

This rearrangement joins TRBV21-1 to TRBJ1-5; the table names TRBD1, a call not compared with the DNA. TRBV21-1 is a listed pseudogene. This CDR3 spans 11 amino acids. In DNA form, the CDR3 reads TGTGCCCTCCTCCCAGGACAGCCCCAGCATTTT. Residues: CALLPGQPQHF.

The chain couples TRBV6-5 to TRBJ1-2; a possible D gene is TRBD1 (6 bases). Germline lookup yields CDR1 MNHEY and CDR2 SVGAGI. Trimming took off 0 bases at V and 7 bases at J, with 9 bases between the two ends. The CDR3 length is 13 residues. The CDR3, as DNA: TGTGCCAGCAGTTACTCGACAGGAGGTGGCTACACCTTC. Amino acids: CASSYSTGGGYTF.

The chain has TRBV11-2 and TRBJ2-7; 8 bases are a match to TRBD1. This CDR3 is built from 13 residues. Germline CDR1 SGHAT, CDR2 FQNNGV. V was clipped by 8 bases and J by 3 bases; unmatched bases: 6. The CDR3 sequence: CASSRGLGYEQYF. Written as DNA, the CDR3 is TGTGCCAGCTCCAGGGGGCTGGGCTACGAGCAGTACTTC.

This clone was counted between two and nine times. The chain couples TRBV18 to TRBJ2-3; 11 bases align to TRBD1. The germline gives CDR1 KGHSH, CDR2 LQKENI. The J segment lost 8 bases and the V segment lost 3 bases, leaving 7 bases of the junction unmatched. This CDR3 is 15 amino acids long. The CDR3 spells CASSPPGQGVSTQYF. CDR3 nucleotides: TGTGCCAGCTCACCCCCGGGACAGGGGGTGAGTACGCAGTATTTT.

The rearrangement joins TRBV2 to TRBJ1-2, with TRBD1 identical over 7 bases. This CDR3 is 11 amino acids long. V shed 5 bases and J 12 bases; nucleotides not matched to a gene: 6. Germline V gene lookup returns CDR1 SNHLY and CDR2 FYNNEI. The CDR3 nucleotides are TGTGCCAGCAGTTACGACAGGGAACACACCTTC. It yields the protein CASSYDREHTF.

V and J are TRBV5-1 and TRBJ2-2; a weak D match, TRBD2 (5 bases). This CDR3 is 15 amino acids long. The germline V and J ends were trimmed by 3 bases and 2 bases, with 11 bases remaining between them. The V gene's germline CDR1 is SGHRS and CDR2 YFSETQ. In nucleotides, the CDR3 is TGCGCCAGCAGCTCAAGGACGGGAAACACCGGGGAGCTGTTTTTT. Protein: CASSSRTGNTGELFF.

This clone was found a few times. This chain joins TRBV19 and TRBJ2-7; 8 bases map to TRBD1. The junction had 5 bases not matched to a gene; V was cut back by 5 bases and J by 2 bases. The V gene's germline CDR1 is LNHDA and CDR2 SQIVND (reference sequence). The CDR3 sequence is 14 residues long. The DNA of the CDR3 is TGTGCCAGTAGTGGGGGGACAGGAACCTACGAGCAGTACTTC. This gives the protein CASSGGTGTYEQYF.

This clone has only a few counts. This sequence joins TRBV7-8 and TRBJ2-5; 8 nucleotides align to TRBD1. The CDR3 runs 16 residues. The germline V gene has CDR1 SGHVS and CDR2 FQNEAQ. V was pared by 5 bases and J by 7 bases, with 15 bases of the junction left unmatched. The CDR3 DNA is TGTGCCAGCAGCCAAATCCCCCGGGGACAGGCATGGACCCAGTACTTC. Translation: CASSQIPRGQAWTQYF. Full variable domain (remainder filled in from reference TRBV7-8 and TRBJ2-5): GAGVSQSPRYKVAKRGQDVALRCDPISGHVSLFWYQQALGQGPEFLTYFQNEAQLDKSGLPSDRFFAERPEGSVSTLKIQRTQQEDSAVYLCASSQIPRGQAWTQYFGPGTRLLVL.

This clone was counted only a few times. The V gene is TRBV5-1, the J gene TRBJ2-1, with 10 nucleotides matching TRBD2. Looked up from germline, CDR1 is SGHRS and CDR2 is YFSETQ. The CDR3 loop spans 15 amino acids. Trimming cost V 0 bases and J 7 bases; bases outside gene matches: 4. The CDR3 spells CASSLGSGGSNEQFF. CDR3 nucleotides: TGCGCCAGCAGCTTGGGTAGCGGGGGGAGTAATGAGCAGTTCTTC.